The rows below give T cell receptor beta chains drawn from one sample of a study of shared T cell receptors in the human thymus. Assay used: immunoSEQ multiplex PCR; TCRdb lists only in-frame clones, some missing. The sample yields under 700,000 clones, approximately 78% seen once. The same sample was also used in a study of human thymus T cells.

Sequencing was done on a sample of thymocytes. All receptors come from a boy in the first two years of life with a congenital heart defect. The CDR3 runs from the conserved cysteine through the conserved F or W. Fields, in order: D gene, J gene, clone size, V gene, CDR3 protein, CDR3 DNA. A D gene is named only where the DNA matches it firmly. Only some rows state a clone size, as once, few, many or a class for expanded clones.

>TRBD1|TRBJ2-2|NA|TRBV4-3
CASSQGTGVPTGELFF
TGCGCCAGCAGCCAAGGGACAGGGGTGCCCACCGGGGAGCTGTTTTTT
>TRBD1|TRBJ1-2|NA|TRBV5-4
CASSIEGQINYGYTF
TGTGCCAGCAGTATTGAGGGACAGATTAACTATGGCTACACCTTC
>TRBD1|TRBJ2-7|NA|TRBV30
CAWSVDDRGLASYEQYF
TGTGCCTGGAGTGTTGATGACAGGGGACTGGCATCCTACGAGCAGTACTTC
>TRBD1|TRBJ2-1|NA|TRBV5-6
CASSQPGTGSFDEQFF
TGTGCCAGCAGCCAACCCGGGACAGGGAGTTTCGATGAGCAGTTCTTC
>TRBD2|TRBJ2-3|NA|TRBV14
CASSQVAREGVDTQYF
TGTGCCAGCAGCCAAGTTGCGCGGGAGGGCGTAGATACGCAGTATTTT
>TRBD2|TRBJ2-3|NA|TRBV4-2
CASSQDWASGGETDTQYF
TGTGCCAGCAGCCAAGATTGGGCTAGCGGGGGGGAAACAGATACGCAGTATTTT
>NA|TRBJ1-2|NA|TRBV6-1
CASSAPGGLGSF
TGTGCCAGCAGTGCCCCGGGGGGGCTGGGTAGCTTC
>NA|TRBJ2-5|NA|TRBV7-3
CASGAEGGETQYF
TGTGCCAGCGGGGCGGAGGGTGGGGAGACCCAGTACTTC
>TRBD2|TRBJ2-1|NA|TRBV28
CASSTGLAGSYNEQFF
TGTGCCAGCAGCACGGGACTAGCGGGTTCCTACAATGAGCAGTTCTTC
>NA|TRBJ1-2|NA|TRBV15
CATSRAKLGGYYGYTF
TGTGCCACCAGCAGAGCTAAACTCGGGGGGTACTATGGCTACACCTTC
>NA|TRBJ2-7|NA|TRBV21-1
CASSKSPGQVYEQYF
TGTGCCAGCAGCAAAAGCCCCGGACAGGTCTACGAGCAGTACTTC
>NA|TRBJ1-1|few|TRBV28
CASTPSGKGTEAFF
TGTGCCAGCACCCCGTCGGGGAAGGGCACTGAAGCTTTCTTT
>NA|TRBJ1-1|NA|TRBV28
CASGVEGRTEAFF
TGTGCCAGCGGTGTGGAGGGGAGGACTGAAGCTTTCTTT
>TRBD1|TRBJ2-7|NA|TRBV27
CASSSDPRTGGKYF
TGTGCCAGCAGTTCCGATCCGCGGACAGGGGGCAAGTACTTC
>NA|TRBJ1-1|few|TRBV19
CASTDGDTEAFF
TGTGCCAGTACTGACGGAGACACTGAAGCTTTCTTT
>NA|TRBJ2-7|NA|TRBV19
CASSMGLIRGAYEQYF
TGTGCCAGTAGTATGGGGCTGATCAGGGGCGCCTACGAGCAGTACTTC
>NA|TRBJ1-2|NA|TRBV5-8
CASSLSSRLAGDGYTF
TGTGCCAGCAGCTTATCCAGCCGGCTAGCGGGCGATGGCTACACCTTC
>TRBD1|TRBJ1-1|NA|TRBV28
CASSGQGSEAFF
TGTGCCAGCAGTGGACAGGGTTCTGAGGCTTTCTTT
>TRBD2|TRBJ2-7|NA|TRBV7-7
CASSSGTSGEQYF
TGTGCTAGCAGCTCCGGGACTAGCGGCGAGCAGTACTTC
>TRBD2|TRBJ2-5|NA|TRBV15
CATSKGQRGAQYF
TGTGCCACCAGCAAAGGACAGCGGGGGGCCCAGTACTTC
>TRBD2|TRBJ2-2|NA|TRBV4-2
CASSQGGLAGSGELFF
TGTGCCAGCAGCCAAGGTGGGCTAGCGGGATCTGGGGAGCTGTTTTTT
>TRBD2|TRBJ2-1|NA|TRBV30
CAWSARTSGLGSYNEQFF
TGTGCCTGGAGCGCCCGGACTAGCGGCCTTGGCTCCTACAATGAGCAGTTCTTC
>TRBD2|TRBJ2-7|few|TRBV7-2
CASSSPGLAGVGNHEQYF
TGTGCCAGCAGCTCCCCGGGACTAGCGGGAGTGGGGAACCACGAGCAGTACTTC
>TRBD2|TRBJ2-7|once|TRBV10-2
CATSPPGTSVVHQYF
TGCGCCACCTCACCCCCCGGGACTAGCGTTGTCCACCAGTACTTC
>TRBD2|TRBJ2-3|NA|TRBV9
CASSPLAGGTDTQYF
TGTGCCAGCAGTCCACTCGCGGGAGGTACAGATACGCAGTATTTT
>TRBD2|TRBJ2-7|once|TRBV27
CASRQAGGPPGEQYF
TGTGCCAGCAGACAAGCGGGAGGGCCCCCCGGCGAGCAGTACTTC
>TRBD2|TRBJ2-1|NA|TRBV7-3
CASSSSREGHQFF
TGTGCCAGCAGCTCTAGTAGGGAGGGCCATCAGTTCTTC
>TRBD2|TRBJ2-2|NA|TRBV30
CASSSGGGNTGELFF
TGTGCCTCGTCTTCCGGGGGGGGGAACACCGGGGAGCTGTTTTTT
>NA|TRBJ2-3|NA|TRBV18
CASSLSYDTQYF
TGTGCCAGCTCCCTCTCCTACGATACGCAGTATTTT
>NA|TRBJ2-7|NA|TRBV14
CASSQLITGRNSYEQYF
TGTGCCAGCAGCCAGCTCATAACGGGAAGGAATTCCTACGAGCAGTACTTC
>TRBD1|TRBJ2-7|few|TRBV7-6
CASSPRGAPGQGDYEQYF
TGTGCCAGCAGCCCTCGGGGGGCCCCGGGACAGGGGGACTACGAGCAGTACTTC
>TRBD2|TRBJ2-5|NA|TRBV5-4
CASSGRGETQYF
TGTGCCAGCAGCGGGAGGGGAGAGACCCAGTACTTC
>TRBD2|TRBJ2-6|NA|TRBV4-1
CASSTRGAAASGANVLTF
TGCGCCAGCAGCACGCGGGGGGCCGCAGCCTCTGGGGCCAACGTCCTGACTTTC
>TRBD2|TRBJ2-1|once|TRBV4-1
CASSPGRRSSYNEQFF
TGCGCCAGCAGCCCCGGGAGGCGGAGCTCCTACAATGAGCAGTTCTTC
>TRBD2|TRBJ2-1|NA|TRBV6-1
CASTSGLAGYNEQFF
TGTGCCAGCACCTCGGGACTAGCGGGGTACAATGAGCAGTTCTTC
>NA|TRBJ2-2|NA|TRBV6-1
CASSEAARVTGELFF
TGTGCCAGCAGTGAAGCTGCCAGGGTCACCGGGGAGCTGTTTTTT
>TRBD2|TRBJ2-7|NA|TRBV19
CASSSRRTSGRGTYEQYF
TGTGCCAGTAGCTCACGTCGGACTAGCGGGAGAGGGACCTACGAGCAGTACTTC